One and the same sample provided the 22 T cell receptor beta chains below, sequenced in a study of T cells after somatic rescue of genetic block. Clones were read by immunoSEQ multiplex PCR, and TCRdb kept only the in-frame ones, dropping some. Of 13,000 to 15,000 clones listed, roughly two thirds were seen once; the top ten hold 13% to 15%. The source material was peripheral blood mononuclear cells (PBMCs). The receptors here all came from a boy aged 5-17 years.

V gene TRBV4-2 combines with J gene TRBJ2-5; 9 bases fit TRBD1. The junction had 1 base not matched to a gene; V was cut back by 4 bases and J by 1 base. The CDR3 covers 14 residues. CDR1 LGHNA and CDR2 YNFKEQ come from the germline V gene. The CDR3 reads CASSLGQGQETQYF. The CDR3 coding sequence is TGTGCCAGCAGCCTGGGACAGGGCCAAGAGACCCAGTACTTC.

In this sample, this clone turned up a few times. The genes are TRBV9 and TRBJ2-3; D tentatively reads TRBD1 or TRBD2 (5 bases each). Per germline, CDR1 SGDLS and CDR2 YYNGEE. There are 15 residues in the CDR3. Trimming left V 3 bases short and J 4 bases short, with 15 bases between. Here the CDR3 DNA reads TGTGCCAGCAGCGCCCCGAGGGGAGCCCCAGATACGCAGTATTTT. Its translation: CASSAPRGAPDTQYF.

This chain connects TRBV5-4 to TRBJ1-4; 9 bases are a match to TRBD1. The CDR3 has 14 amino acids. Germline V CDR1 and CDR2: SGHNT, YYREEE (reference sequence). Trimming took 4 bases from V and 7 from J; bases not matched to a gene: 5. The CDR3 is CASSVQGAGEKLFF. CDR3 bases: TGTGCCAGCAGCGTACAGGGGGCTGGTGAAAAACTGTTTTTT.

This chain uses TRBV18 with TRBJ2-5; D gene uncertain. The J call is doubtful: the DNA matches TRBJ2-7 better. Per germline, CDR1 KGHSH and CDR2 LQKENI. This CDR3 region has 12 residues. The DNA for the CDR3 is TGTGCCAGCTCACTTCAGGTATACGAGCAGTACTTC. It is translated as CASSLQVYEQYF.

The rearrangement joins TRBV10-3 to TRBJ1-2; TRBD1 agrees at 8 bases. Germline CDR1 ENHRY, CDR2 SYGVKD. This CDR3 is built from 17 residues. The trim removed 3 bases at V and 8 bases at J, leaving 17 bases unmatched. DNA for the CDR3: TGTGCCATCAGTGACGGACGGACAGGGAGGGGGGATAGAGGCTACACCTTC. Translation: CAISDGRTGRGDRGYTF.

The CDR3 coding sequence is TGTGCCAGTGACCGGGACAGGGGGAACAATCAGCCCCAGCATTTT. This gives the protein CASDRDRGNNQPQHF. This chain joins TRBV2 and TRBJ1-5, with 11 bases aligning to TRBD1. Germline trimming cut 9 bases from V and 3 bases from J; bases unmatched to any gene: 7. The germline V gene has CDR1 SNHLY and CDR2 FYNNEI. The CDR3 spans 15 residues.

Comment on this clone: Different DNA sequences within this sample yield the same CDR3. The chain is built from TRBV10-1 and TRBJ2-1; TRBD2 is a possible D gene (6 bases). The CDR3 is 14 amino acids. V was cut by 3 bases and J by 12 bases, with 18 bases left in between. The germline gives CDR1 WNHNN, CDR2 SYGVQD (reference sequence). This CDR3 is CASSDQLAAKGQFF. The DNA of the CDR3 is TGCGCCAGCAGTGACCAACTAGCCGCGAAAGGGCAGTTCTTC.

In its sample, this clone was seen a few times. The J gene is TRBJ2-7, the V gene TRBV27; 7 positions match TRBD2. This CDR3 is 17 amino acids long. The germline V gene has CDR1 MNHEY and CDR2 SMNVEV (reference sequence). The J segment lost 3 bases and the V segment lost 4 bases, leaving 15 bases of the junction unmatched. In DNA, the CDR3 is TGTGCCAGCAGTTCTCGGGGAAGAGGGGAGGGGAGCTACGAGCAGTACTTC. It is translated as CASSSRGRGEGSYEQYF.

The V call is TRBV28, the J call TRBJ2-7; TRBD1 is a possible D gene (5 bases). Trimming removed 5 bases from V and 3 bases from J, with 14 bases in between. The CDR3 loop spans 14 amino acids. Germline assignment: CDR1 MDHEN and CDR2 SYDVKM. CDR3 region: CASSPGQIIYEQYF. In nucleotides, the CDR3 is TGTGCCAGCAGTCCCGGACAAATCATCTACGAGCAGTACTTC.

This chain connects TRBV4-1 to TRBJ2-3, with D maybe TRBD2 (5 bases). This CDR3 has 17 amino acids. V was shortened by 1 base and J by 0 bases, with 14 bases between the two germline ends. Germline V gives CDR1 MGHRA, CDR2 YSYEKL. This CDR3 is CASSQGLGEGSTDTQYF. The CDR3, as DNA: TGCGCCAGCAGCCAAGGTTTGGGAGAGGGAAGCACAGATACGCAGTATTTT.

This clone has just a few counts. The chain carries TRBV6-6 and TRBJ2-7; D is possibly TRBD1 (6 bases). Trimming removed 6 bases from V and 4 bases from J, with 16 bases in between. The CDR3 has 14 residues. From germline, CDR1 is MNHNY and CDR2 SVGAGI (reference sequence). The CDR3 bases are TGTGCCAGCAGCCCAGTAGGCAGGGGTTACGAGCAGTACTTC. Residues: CASSPVGRGYEQYF.

This sequence joins TRBV18 and TRBJ1-1; D is undetermined. Germline CDR1 and CDR2: KGHSH and LQKENI. The CDR3 runs 14 residues. V dropped 2 bases and J dropped 3 bases, with 10 bases sitting between them. The chain's CDR3 is CASSPGLSDTEAFF. The CDR3 DNA sequence: TGTGCCAGCTCACCAGGCCTCTCGGACACTGAAGCTTTCTTT.

The CDR3 DNA is TGTGCCAGCAGTTACGGTCCTCTTGGGGCCAACGTCCTGACTTTC. It is translated as CASSYGPLGANVLTF. V and J are TRBV6-5 and TRBJ2-6; the D is unclear. The CDR3 consists of 15 residues. Trimming took off 2 bases at V and 3 bases at J, with 8 bases between the two ends. Germline CDR1 is MNHEY and CDR2 is SVGAGI.

The chain's CDR3 is CASSEEGRVGRGYTF. The DNA of the CDR3 is TGTGCCAGCAGTGAAGAAGGAAGGGTTGGGAGAGGCTACACCTTC. The chain couples TRBV2 to TRBJ1-2; unclear D gene. CDR3 size: 15 residues. V lost 1 base and J 8 bases, leaving 17 bases between the germline ends. Germline lookup yields CDR1 SNHLY and CDR2 FYNNEI.

Only a few counts were recorded for this clone. The rearrangement uses TRBV29-1 and TRBJ2-3; D is perhaps TRBD1 or TRBD2 (6 bases each). The CDR3 totals 12 residues. V was cut by 4 bases and J by 3 bases, with 8 bases left in between. CDR1 and CDR2 from the germline V gene are SQVTM and ANQGSEA. CDR3 sequence reads: CSVGGATDTQYF. DNA of the CDR3: TGCAGCGTTGGGGGGGCGACAGATACGCAGTATTTT.

This sequence joins TRBV7-2 and TRBJ1-2; TRBD1 is a possible D gene (6 bases). Germline CDR1 and CDR2: SGHTA and FQGNSA. Trimming stripped 6 bases from V and 8 bases from J, with 16 bases between. The CDR3 is made up of 13 amino acids. The DNA for the CDR3 is TGTGCCAGCAGAACCCGGACAGTGGCCGGCTACACCTTC. It translates to CASRTRTVAGYTF.

The chain is built from TRBV9 and TRBJ2-3, with 9 bases matching TRBD1. The CDR3 length is 16 residues. V lost 2 bases and J lost 5; bases outside the gene matches: 9. Germline V gene lookup returns CDR1 SGDLS and CDR2 YYNGEE. In DNA, the CDR3 is TGTGCCAGCAGCGTTACGGACAGGGGAGATAGAGATACGCAGTATTTT. This translates into CASSVTDRGDRDTQYF.

The gene calls are TRBV6-1 and TRBJ2-7; D unclear. The V end lost 3 bases, the J end lost 4 bases, and 7 bases lay between the germline ends. The germline V gene encodes CDR1 MNHNS and CDR2 SASEGT. The CDR3 contains 12 residues. The CDR3 loop is CASSDLGYEQYF. The CDR3 region has the DNA TGTGCCAGCAGTGACTTAGGGTACGAGCAGTACTTC.

The rearrangement uses TRBV5-1 and TRBJ2-3; 11 bases fit TRBD1. The CDR3 extends over 15 amino acids. CDR1 and CDR2 from the germline V gene are SGHRS and YFSETQ. With V trimmed by 5 bases and J by 4 bases, 6 bases remained unmatched. The CDR3: CASSSDRGRADTQYF. CDR3 DNA: TGCGCCAGCAGTTCGGACAGGGGGCGCGCAGATACGCAGTATTTT.

The chain employs TRBV19 and TRBJ1-5, with D unresolved. V lost 4 bases to trimming and J lost 0 bases, with 10 bases between them. This CDR3 region has 15 residues. Germline V lookup: CDR1 LNHDA, CDR2 SQIVND (reference sequence). The CDR3 coding sequence is TGTGCCAGTAGTAGGTTTCCCGATAGCAATCAGCCCCAGCATTTT. Translating it yields CASSRFPDSNQPQHF.

V and J are TRBV7-8 and TRBJ2-5; D is perhaps TRBD2 (7 bases). Judging by the DNA end, TRBJ2-7 fits better; the J call may be wrong. The CDR3 runs to 15 residues. Germline V gives CDR1 SGHVS, CDR2 FQNEAQ. CDR3 DNA sequence: TGTGCCAGCAGCTTGGCGGGGGCCTTAACCTACGAGCAGTACTTC. This translates into CASSLAGALTYEQYF.

This clone was counted once. The chain has TRBV28 and TRBJ2-3; 10 nucleotides align to TRBD2. V was pared by 2 bases and J by 1 base, with 6 bases of the junction left unmatched. Germline V gene lookup returns CDR1 MDHEN and CDR2 SYDVKM. The CDR3 runs to 17 residues. CDR3 in amino acids: CASSLRRSGRGTDTQYF. The CDR3 DNA is TGTGCCAGCAGTTTAAGGCGGAGCGGGAGGGGCACAGATACGCAGTATTTT. Full variable domain (outside the CDR3, taken from reference TRBV28 and TRBJ2-3): DVKVTQSSRYLVKRTGEKVFLECVQDMDHENMFWYRQDPGLGLRLIYFSYDVKMKEKGDIPEGYSVSREKKERFSLILESASTNQTSMYLCASSLRRSGRGTDTQYFGPGTRLTVL.